What follows is one TCR beta chain and its context. The data derive from a study of blood T cell repertoires in COVID-19. For the study at large: Acute-phase and convalescent COVID-19 samples originated in the United States, Italy and Spain. PBMCs, B-cell-depleted T cells, or T cells were the source of the cDNA or gDNA that made up the material.

The germline V gene encodes CDR1 SGHRS and CDR2 YFSETQ. V was pared by 0 bases and J by 4 bases, with 14 bases between. This CDR3 comprises 16 residues. As processed by the authors: Estimation of nucleated cell counts was performed using reference gene primer amplification. Method: immunoSEQ multiplex PCR; TCRdb's copy keeps in-frame clones and lacks some. V, J and clone size derive from that table, while D and trimming were established from the DNA sequence. This sample has tens of thousands of clones, with about four fifths found just once. This rearrangement joins TRBV5-1 to TRBJ2-1, with TRBD2 as a possible D gene (6 bases). The sequence came from a woman in her 70s with acute or convalescent COVID-19. Sample: peripheral blood. The CDR3 sequence is CASSLESWRDYNEQFF. The CDR3 nucleotides are TGCGCCAGCAGCTTGGAGTCATGGCGGGATTACAATGAGCAGTTCTTC.